This T cell receptor beta chain was captured by sequencing in a study of shared clonotypes between healthy human individuals (dated by TCRdb to 2018 to 2020). Notes on the research overall: The cohort included three men and two women between 18 and 49 years of age. Per donor, three plates each were used for CD4 naive and CD4 memory, two for CD8 naive, and one for CD8 memory. Blood TCR repertoires of about 5 healthy adults were deeply sequenced to estimate repertoire size and the extent of clonotype sharing between individuals. Different laboratories and diverse techniques were used to prepare libraries and sequence TCR repertoires, to increase sequencing depth and limit assay-specific biases. Each donor's leukapheresis produced roughly between about 0.8 and 10 billion PBMCs. On the study overall, not on this receptor specifically: Naive subsets generally had larger estimated clonotype richness than memory subsets. Clonotypes shared by all four sorted-subset donors showed higher generation probabilities than non-shared clonotypes. Sharing across several donors was observed for approximately 5% of naive CD4, over 3% of naive CD8, 2.3% of memory CD4, and approximately 0.41% of memory CD8 clonotypes. Even with the large sequencing depth, rarefaction of the sorted-subset datasets indicated that sequencing was incomplete. Sampling was restricted to blood, and TCR repertoires in tissue are likely to differ from TCR repertoires in blood. Pairwise subsampling indicated that sequencing depth was expected to affect the degree of clonotype sharing among donors. The small number of donors limited the genetic and exposure-history diversity represented.

Trimming at the junction amounts to 0 bases on V and 11 bases on J, and the germline ends lie 11 bases apart. Looking up the germline V gene (reference sequence) yields CDR1 GTSNPN and CDR2 SVGIG. The CDR3 holds 12 amino acids from the cysteine to the phenylalanine. The read is trimmed to its CDR3 DNA, 36 bases read in frame from base 1. With regard to this clone: There is no known antigen for this receptor. No base quality values were provided; no much bigger clone lies one nucleotide off.

The donors were healthy, HIV-negative adults with no recently reported acute infections or vaccinations. Every donor was a Caucasian adult living in Nashville, Tennessee, USA. CD4+ T cells were enriched through magnetic negative selection, after which naive cells were positively selected on CD45RA and the remaining negative fraction served as the memory subset. After blood collection by leukapheresis, PBMCs were isolated using Ficoll-Histopaque density gradient centrifugation and then cryopreserved in the vapor phase of liquid nitrogen. Analytical flow cytometry was used to check the purity and quantity of every magnetically sorted T cell population. Each sorted fraction had its genomic DNA isolated and then quantified by UV absorbance on a Nanodrop 2000c. TCR CDR3 regions were amplified from genomic DNA by multiplex PCR using the deep immunoSEQ assay. For each cell subset, the extracted genomic DNA was distributed evenly across all wells of several immunoSEQ 96-well plates, and each plate served as one replicate. For sorted subsets, about 200 ng genomic DNA, equal to tens of thousands of T cell genomes, was loaded into each replicate PCR. Purified libraries were quantified with a Qubit 3.0 fluorometer, sized on a Bioanalyzer 2100, and re-quantified with the KAPA Library Quantification kit. Every immunoSEQ 96-well plate was sequenced on a dedicated single-read 150-cycle Illumina NextSeq 550 flow cell. Per the source publication's procedure: Because the immunoSEQ output included only junctional sequences and no quality scores, the filtering could not be the same as the filtering used for full-length reads. To assign V/J genes and CDR3, sequences were annotated against IMGT germline references using PyIR, a Python wrapper for IgBLAST v1.9. Reads were removed for weak V/J assignments (E-value above 1e-6), missing CDR3, stop codons, out-of-frame junctions, or ambiguous translated residues. V3J clonotypes were defined as sequences sharing the same inferred V gene, J gene, and CDR3 amino acid sequence. Percentage overlap between repertoires was calculated by dividing the number of shared unique clonotypes by the size of the smaller repertoire. Richness of each repertoire was evaluated using RTK rarefaction, the Chao1 estimator, and Recon v2.1 estimates of unobserved clonotypes. For all TCRbeta clonotypes obtained by the gDNA method from four donors, generation probabilities were computed with OLGA. The immuneACCESS repertoire file appears here via TCRdb, limited to in-frame rearrangements. These files lack a portion of the clones; in checked studies, under half of the deficit traces to unresolved V genes, and the cause of the others is not known. V, J and clone size were drawn from that table, and D and trimming were deduced from the DNA. This sample lists millions of clones; 90% to 95% were detected once. The leading ten clones occupy 0.3% to 0.4% of the sample.

The sample comprised naive CD4+ T cells from PBMCs. The cell subset or site label for this specimen denotes: CD45RA+ positively selected. The TCR sequence derives from a man younger than 30 in good health. Some clones in this sample may be carry-over from other donors' samples. This chain is built from TRBV30 and TRBJ2-4; no D gene call is confident. The DNA is as follows: TGTGCCTGGAGTGTCGGCAGCCAGGTTCAGTACTTC. Its translation reads: CAWSVGSQVQYF.